The subject of this entry is one TCR beta chain. This record belongs to a study of cytomegalovirus exposure and HLA in healthy donors. Trimming cost V 7 bases and J 4 bases; bases outside gene matches: 7. Germline loops: CDR1 SNHLY, CDR2 FYNNEI. The CDR3 covers 15 residues. Primers: 60 Vbeta forward and 13 Jbeta reverse. TCRdb's copy holds only in-frame clones and misses some; the assay was immunoSEQ multiplex PCR. This table holds around 67,000 clones, 60% to 80% found once. The sequenced sample consisted of PBMCs. The source is a woman aged 30 to 39 in good health and CMV-seropositive. V is TRBV2 and J is TRBJ2-5, with 12 bases lining up with TRBD2. The CDR3 region has the DNA TGTGCCAGCAACCTAGCGGGAGGGAGTCGAGAGACCCAGTACTTC. Translated, it gives CASNLAGGSRETQYF. Complete variable domain (other parts from reference TRBV2 and TRBJ2-5): EPEVTQTPSHQVTQMGQEVILRCVPISNHLYFYWYRQILGQKVEFLVSFYNNEISEKSEIFDDQFSVERPDGSNFTLKIRSTKLEDSAMYFCASNLAGGSRETQYFGPGTRLLVL.